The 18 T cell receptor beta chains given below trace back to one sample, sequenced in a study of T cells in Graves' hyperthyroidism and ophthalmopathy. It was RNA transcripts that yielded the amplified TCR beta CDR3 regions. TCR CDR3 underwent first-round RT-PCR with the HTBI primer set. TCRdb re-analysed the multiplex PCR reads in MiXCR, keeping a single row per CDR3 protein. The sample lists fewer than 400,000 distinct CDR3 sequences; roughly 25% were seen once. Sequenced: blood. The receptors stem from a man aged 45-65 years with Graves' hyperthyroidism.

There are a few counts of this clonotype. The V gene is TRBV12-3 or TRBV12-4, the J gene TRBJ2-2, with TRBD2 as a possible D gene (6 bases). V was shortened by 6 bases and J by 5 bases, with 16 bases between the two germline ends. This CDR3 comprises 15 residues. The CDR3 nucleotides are TGTGCCAGCAGCTCCCCGCTAGCGAGTACCGGGGAGCTGTTTTTT. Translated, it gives CASSSPLASTGELFF.

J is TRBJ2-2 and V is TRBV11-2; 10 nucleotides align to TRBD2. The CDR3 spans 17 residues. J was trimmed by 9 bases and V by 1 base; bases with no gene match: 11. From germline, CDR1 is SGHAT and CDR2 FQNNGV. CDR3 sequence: CASSLALAGVRGRELFF. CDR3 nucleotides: TGTGCCAGCAGCTTAGCCCTAGCGGGAGTTAGGGGCAGGGAGCTGTTTTTT.

CDR3 nucleotide sequence: TGCAGCGTTGAAGAACTCGGGACAGGACTCACAGATACGCAGTATTTT. This gives the protein CSVEELGTGLTDTQYF. This chain connects TRBV29-1 to TRBJ2-3; 8 nucleotides align to TRBD1. Per germline, CDR1 SQVTM and CDR2 ANQGSEA. The CDR3 totals 16 residues. With 0 bases clipped from V and 2 bases from J, the junction kept 7 bases outside the gene matches.

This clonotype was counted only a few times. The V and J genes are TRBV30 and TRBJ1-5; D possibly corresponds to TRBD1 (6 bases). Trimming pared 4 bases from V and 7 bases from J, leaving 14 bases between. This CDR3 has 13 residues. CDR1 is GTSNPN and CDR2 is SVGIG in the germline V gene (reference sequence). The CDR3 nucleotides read TGTGCCTGGATTCGTTTCAGGGGCCAGCCCCAGCATTTT. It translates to CAWIRFRGQPQHF. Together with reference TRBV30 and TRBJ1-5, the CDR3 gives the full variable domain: SQTIHQWPATLVQPVGSPLSLECTVEGTSNPNLYWYRQAAGRGLQLLFYSVGIGQISSEVPQNLSASRPQDRQFILSSKKLLLSDSGFYLCAWIRFRGQPQHFGDGTRLSIL.

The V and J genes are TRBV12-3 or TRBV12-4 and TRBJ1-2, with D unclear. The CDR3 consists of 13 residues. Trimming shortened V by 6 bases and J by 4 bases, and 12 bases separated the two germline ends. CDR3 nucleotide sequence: TGTGCCAGCAGAGAGGCCGCGGTCTATGGCTACACCTTC. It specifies CASREAAVYGYTF.

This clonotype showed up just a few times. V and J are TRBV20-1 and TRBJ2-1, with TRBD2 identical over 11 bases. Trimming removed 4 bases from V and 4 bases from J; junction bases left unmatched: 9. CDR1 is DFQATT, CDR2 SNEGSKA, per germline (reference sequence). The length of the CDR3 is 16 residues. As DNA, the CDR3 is TGCAGTGCTATCGTGGGACTAGCGGTACGATACAATGAGCAGTTCTTC. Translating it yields CSAIVGLAVRYNEQFF.

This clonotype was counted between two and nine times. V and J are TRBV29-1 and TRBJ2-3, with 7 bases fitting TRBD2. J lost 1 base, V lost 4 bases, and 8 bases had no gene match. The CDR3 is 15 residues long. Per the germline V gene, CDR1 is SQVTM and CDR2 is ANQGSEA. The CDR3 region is CSVVKPGRGTDTQYF. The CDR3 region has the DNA TGCAGCGTTGTGAAACCAGGGAGGGGCACAGATACGCAGTATTTT.

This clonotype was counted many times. In DNA, the CDR3 is TGTGCCAGCAGTTCTGACGCGAACACCGGGGAGCTGTTTTTT. Translated, it gives CASSSDANTGELFF. V usage is TRBV12-3 or TRBV12-4 and J usage is TRBJ2-2, with no clear D. The V gene lost 4 bases and the J gene lost 0 bases, with 6 bases spanning the gap. CDR3 size: 14 residues.

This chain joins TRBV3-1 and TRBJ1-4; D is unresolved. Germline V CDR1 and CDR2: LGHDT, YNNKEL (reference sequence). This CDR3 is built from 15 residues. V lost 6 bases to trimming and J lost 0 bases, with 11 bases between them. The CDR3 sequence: CASSRARATNEKLFF. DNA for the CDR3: TGTGCCAGCAGTCGGGCCCGTGCAACTAATGAAAAACTGTTTTTT.

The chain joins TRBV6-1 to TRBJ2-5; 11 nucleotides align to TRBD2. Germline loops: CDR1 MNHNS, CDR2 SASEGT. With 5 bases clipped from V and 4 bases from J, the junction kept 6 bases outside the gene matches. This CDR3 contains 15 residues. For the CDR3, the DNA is TGTGCCAGCAGTAATAGCGGGAGGGCCGTAGAGACCCAGTACTTC. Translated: CASSNSGRAVETQYF.

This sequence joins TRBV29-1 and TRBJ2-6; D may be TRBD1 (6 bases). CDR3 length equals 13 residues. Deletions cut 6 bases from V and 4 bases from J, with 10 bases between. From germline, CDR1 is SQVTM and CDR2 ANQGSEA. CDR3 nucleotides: TGCAGCGTCCTGAGGGGGGGGGCCAACGTCCTGACTTTC. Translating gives CSVLRGGANVLTF.

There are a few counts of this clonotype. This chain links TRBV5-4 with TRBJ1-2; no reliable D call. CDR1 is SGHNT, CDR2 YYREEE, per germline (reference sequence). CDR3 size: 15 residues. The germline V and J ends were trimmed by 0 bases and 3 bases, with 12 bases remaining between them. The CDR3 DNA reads TGTGCCAGCAGCTTGGACAGCGGCGGATACTATGGCTACACCTTC. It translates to CASSLDSGGYYGYTF.

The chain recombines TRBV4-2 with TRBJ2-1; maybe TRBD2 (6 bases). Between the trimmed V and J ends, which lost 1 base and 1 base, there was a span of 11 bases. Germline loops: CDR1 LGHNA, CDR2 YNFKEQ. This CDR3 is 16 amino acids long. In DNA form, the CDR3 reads TGTGCCAGCAGCCAAGGTAGCGGAGGATCCTACAATGAGCAGTTCTTC. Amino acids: CASSQGSGGSYNEQFF.

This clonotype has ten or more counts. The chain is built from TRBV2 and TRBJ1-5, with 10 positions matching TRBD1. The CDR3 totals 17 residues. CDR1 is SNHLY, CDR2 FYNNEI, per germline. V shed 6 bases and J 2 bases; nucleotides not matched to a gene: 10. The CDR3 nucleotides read TGTGCCAGCAGGCAGGGACAGGGGTGGGCTGGCAATCAGCCCCAGCATTTT. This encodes CASRQGQGWAGNQPQHF.

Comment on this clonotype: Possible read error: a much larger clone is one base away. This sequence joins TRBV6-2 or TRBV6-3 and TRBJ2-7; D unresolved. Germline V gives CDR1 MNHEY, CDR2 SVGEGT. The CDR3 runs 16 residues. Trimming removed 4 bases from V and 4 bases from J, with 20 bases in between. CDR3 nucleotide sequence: TGTGCCAGCAGTTGCTCGGGCGGCAGCCACACGTACGAGCAGTACTTC. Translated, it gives CASSCSGGSHTYEQYF.

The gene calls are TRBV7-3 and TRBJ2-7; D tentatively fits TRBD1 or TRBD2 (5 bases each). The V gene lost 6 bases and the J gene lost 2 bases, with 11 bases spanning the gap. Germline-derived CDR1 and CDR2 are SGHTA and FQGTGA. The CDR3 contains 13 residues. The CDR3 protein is CASSIGTAYEQYF. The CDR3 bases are TGTGCCAGCAGTATCGGGACCGCCTACGAGCAGTACTTC.

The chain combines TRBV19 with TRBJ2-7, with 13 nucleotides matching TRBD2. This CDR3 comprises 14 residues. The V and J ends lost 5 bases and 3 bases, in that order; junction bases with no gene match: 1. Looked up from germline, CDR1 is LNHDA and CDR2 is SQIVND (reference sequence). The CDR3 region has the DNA TGTGCCAGTAGTCGGACTAGCGGGAGCTACGAGCAGTACGTC. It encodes CASSRTSGSYEQYV.

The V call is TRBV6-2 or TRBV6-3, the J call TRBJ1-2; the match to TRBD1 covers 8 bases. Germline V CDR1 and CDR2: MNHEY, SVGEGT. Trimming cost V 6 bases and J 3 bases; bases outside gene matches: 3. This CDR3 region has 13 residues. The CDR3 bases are TGTGCCAGCAGGCTGACAGGGGACTATGGCTACACCTTC. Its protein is CASRLTGDYGYTF.